The TCR beta chain under discussion was sequenced for a study of blood T cell repertoires in COVID-19. V lost 3 bases to trimming and J lost 4 bases; unmatched junction nucleotides: 9. The CDR3 has 17 residues. Germline V CDR1 and CDR2: SGHVS, FNYEAQ. Assay: immunoSEQ multiplex PCR; the TCRdb copy retains only in-frame clones and omits some. The profile shows 470,000 or so clones, about 90% of them singletons. Sequencing used PBMCs or T cells enriched from blood (not recorded which). The rearrangement uses TRBV7-6 and TRBJ2-2, with TRBD2 matching 9 bases. The TCR was taken from a woman aged 18-29 years with acute COVID-19. For the CDR3, the DNA is TGTGCCAGCAGCTTCGGCGGGGGGGCGGGAAGCACCGGGGAGCTGTTTTTT. Its protein is CASSFGGGAGSTGELFF.